The next 12 T cell receptor beta chains were all read from a single sample in a study of blood T cells in healthy people across ages. Through a sample-barcoded 5' primer and a J-beta primer mix, a second PCR was run for about 6 to 12 cycles. TCRdb passed the 5' RACE reads through MiXCR, listing each CDR3 protein once. The table records fewer than 800,000 distinct CDR3 sequences, around 32% of them present only once. The specimen was blood. All receptors come from a woman of 80 years or more in good health.

This clonotype was picked up a small number of times. V and J are TRBV4-1 and TRBJ2-7; 9 bases are shared with TRBD1. Trimming at V came to 0 bases and at J to 3 bases, leaving 6 bases not matched to a gene. Germline V gene sequence: CDR1 MGHRA, CDR2 YSYEKL. The CDR3 spans 16 residues. CDR3 DNA sequence: TGCGCCAGCAGCCAAGACCGGGGACAGGGCTACTACGAGCAGTACTTC. Translated: CASSQDRGQGYYEQYF.

This clonotype occurred many times. This chain links TRBV6-2 or TRBV6-3 with TRBJ2-1; 10 bases agree with TRBD2. Germline loops: CDR1 MNHEY, CDR2 SVGEGT. This CDR3 is 16 amino acids long. Trimming took 2 bases from V and 5 from J; bases not matched to a gene: 6. CDR3 sequence reads: CASSYQGLAKNNEQFF. The CDR3 DNA follows: TGTGCCAGCAGTTACCAGGGACTAGCGAAAAACAATGAGCAGTTCTTC.

This clonotype appeared many times. The chain has TRBV7-9 and TRBJ2-3; TRBD2 aligns across 10 bases. J lost 1 base, V lost 1 base, and 2 bases had no gene match. The germline gives CDR1 SEHNR, CDR2 FQNEAQ (reference sequence). The CDR3 covers 16 residues. CDR3 loop: CASSLDGTSGTDTQYF. As DNA, the CDR3 is TGTGCCAGCAGCTTAGATGGGACTAGCGGCACAGATACGCAGTATTTT.

This clonotype has at least ten counts. In DNA, the CDR3 is TGTGCCACTGCGTCGGGCGGGGGCGGAAGCATATCCTACAATGAGCAGTTCTTC. This translates into CATASGGGGSISYNEQFF. J is TRBJ2-1 and V is TRBV28, with D possibly matching TRBD2 (7 bases). The germline V and J ends were trimmed by 10 bases and 1 base, with 26 bases remaining between them. CDR1 is MDHEN, CDR2 SYDVKM, per germline. The CDR3 has 18 amino acids.

This clonotype showed up many times. The CDR3 sequence: CASSPGGDRFSEQFF. In nucleotides, the CDR3 is TGCGCCAGCAGCCCAGGGGGCGACCGTTTTAGTGAGCAGTTCTTC. The chain carries TRBV5-1 and TRBJ2-1; 8 bases line up with TRBD1. Per germline, CDR1 SGHRS and CDR2 YFSETQ. The CDR3 length is 15 residues. With V trimmed by 4 bases and J by 9 bases, 12 bases remained unmatched.

The sample holds many counts of this clonotype. V is TRBV6-1 and J is TRBJ1-2; maybe TRBD1 (5 bases). The CDR3 covers 15 residues. The V gene's germline CDR1 is MNHNS and CDR2 SASEGT. With 6 bases removed from V and 3 bases from J, the gap between germline ends came to 17 bases. CDR3 bases: TGTGCCAGCAGCCGGACATCCGGAGTCGACTATGGCTACACCTTC. Protein sequence: CASSRTSGVDYGYTF.

This clonotype was found a few times. A read error may be the cause here, since a much bigger clone is one base away. The chain is built from TRBV5-1 and TRBJ2-1, with TRBD2 matching 7 bases. The germline CDR1 and CDR2 sequences are SGHRS and YFSETQ. Unmatched junction bases numbered 5, after V lost 0 bases and J lost 5 bases. This CDR3 has 15 amino acids. CDR3 DNA: TGCGCCAGCAGCTTGGAACTAGCGCGTAACAATGAGCAGTTCTTC. This gives the protein CASSLELARNNEQFF.

Remarks on this clonotype: This may be a read error, as it is one base from a much larger clone. The J gene is TRBJ2-5, the V gene TRBV20-1, with no clear D. Deletions cut 3 bases from V and 1 base from J, with 6 bases between. The CDR3 length is 12 residues. Per the germline V gene, CDR1 is DFQATT and CDR2 is SNEGSKA (reference sequence). The CDR3 nucleotides are TGCAGTGCTAGTTGGGCCCAAGAGACCCAGTACTTC. The encoded protein is CSASWAQETQYF.

Many counts were recorded for this clonotype. V and J are TRBV30 and TRBJ2-4; unclear D gene. The assigned J gene may be wrong: the sequence end matches TRBJ2-7 better. This CDR3 is built from 12 residues. Germline CDR1 is GTSNPN and CDR2 is SVGIG (reference sequence). CDR3 sequence: CAWSVAYLEQYF. The CDR3 nucleotides read TGTGCCTGGAGTGTGGCCTACCTCGAGCAGTACTTC.

The rearrangement uses TRBV21-1 and TRBJ2-1. TRBV21-1 has pseudogene status. This CDR3 is 18 amino acids long. CDR3 loop: CASSKEISYGTSYNEQFF. CDR3 nucleotides: TGTGCCAGCAGCAAAGAAATATCGTACGGGACCTCCTACAATGAGCAGTTCTTC.

This clonotype came up many times. V is TRBV9 and J is TRBJ2-6; 7 bases agree with TRBD1. This CDR3 has 18 residues. V shed 3 bases and J 0 bases; nucleotides not matched to a gene: 9. Per the germline V gene, CDR1 is SGDLS and CDR2 is YYNGEE. In DNA form, the CDR3 reads TGTGCCAGCAGCGGCCGACAGGGTTTAAGCTCTGGGGCCAACGTCCTGACTTTC. It codes for CASSGRQGLSSGANVLTF. Full variable domain (missing parts from reference TRBV9 and TRBJ2-6): DSGVTQTPKHLITATGQRVTLRCSPRSGDLSVYWYQQSLDQGLQFLIQYYNGEERAKGNILERFSAQQFPDLHSELNLSSLELGDSALYFCASSGRQGLSSGANVLTFGAGSRLTVL.

This clonotype was seen a handful of times. The genes are TRBV6-6 and TRBJ1-2, with 8 bases lining up with TRBD1. Per germline, CDR1 MNHNY and CDR2 SVGAGI (reference sequence). The CDR3 is 15 amino acids. The ends lost 0 bases at V and 6 bases at J; junction bases unmatched: 6. The CDR3 sequence: CASSYSRDRGHGYTF. The CDR3 DNA is TGTGCCAGCAGTTACTCGAGAGACAGGGGACATGGCTACACCTTC.